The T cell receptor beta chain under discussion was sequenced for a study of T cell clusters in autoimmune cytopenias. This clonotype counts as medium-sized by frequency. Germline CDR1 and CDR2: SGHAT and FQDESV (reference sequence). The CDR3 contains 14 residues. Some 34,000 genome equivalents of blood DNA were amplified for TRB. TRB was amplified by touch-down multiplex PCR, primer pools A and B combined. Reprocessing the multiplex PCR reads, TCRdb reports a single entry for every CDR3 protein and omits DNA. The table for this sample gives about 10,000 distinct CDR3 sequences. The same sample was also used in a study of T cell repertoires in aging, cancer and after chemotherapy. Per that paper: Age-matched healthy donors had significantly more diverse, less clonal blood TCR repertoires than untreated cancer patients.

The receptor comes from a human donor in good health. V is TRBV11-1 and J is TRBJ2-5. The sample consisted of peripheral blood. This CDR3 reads CASSPDTYGETQYF.